The T cell receptor beta chain described here comes from a study of beta chain features in type 1 diabetes (dated by TCRdb to 2017 to 2018). Study-wide context: Mean age, gender distribution, total cell number and subset yield did not differ between patients and healthy donors. A total of some 100,000,000 sorted cells were examined across all samples, and the number of cells per subset was strongly correlated with RNA yield. Regulatory and stem cell-like memory subsets were isolated from only 8 patients and 8 healthy donors, whereas naive and central memory subsets came from all 30 or so donors. The study compared TCRB repertoires of sorted circulating CD4+ T cell subsets between recently diagnosed type 1 diabetes patients and matched healthy donors.

All of the isolated RNA was reverse transcribed with the High Capacity cDNA Reverse Transcription Kit, so expressed TCRB transcripts were sequenced. Deep immunoSEQ sequencing was performed on naive, central memory and regulatory T cell samples, with an average of roughly 4 million total reads per sample. Sorted cells were lysed in RLT buffer, and RNA was extracted using DNase-treated RNeasy Micro or Mini kits according to cell number. Each cell subset was processed on its own to prevent cross-contamination, while patient and healthy donor samples were processed together. The immunoSEQ multiplex PCR was used to amplify TCRB sequences from cDNA, generating 87-bp fragments that spanned the CDR3 region. Amplicons were sequenced on the Illumina HiSeq platform. The authors' pipeline ran thus. PCR bias was computationally corrected using synthetic template baselines, reads within Hamming distance 2 were collapsed, and singletons that could not be merged were discarded. By aligning reads against IMGT, V, D and J genes, CDR3 length, and insertions or deletions at six rearrangement sites were assigned. Clonotype counts were normalized to sorted cell number within each subset before computing true diversity and Gini coefficients with the tcR R package. The overlap coefficient, calculated on TCRB nucleotide sequences, was used to quantify repertoire sharing. TCRdb obtained this table from immuneACCESS and retained in-frame rearrangements with V and J assigned. These tables miss some clones; where compared with another copy, unresolved V genes account for less than half of the shortfall, and the remainder is unexplained. For V, J and clone size, that table is used; D and trimming come from the DNA. Within this sample are 150,000 or so clones, with roughly 9.3% of them counted one time only. The ten most abundant clones make up 0.55% to 0.75% of the sample.

A single peripheral blood draw of approximately 110 mL on average was collected from each donor into heparinised tubes. Naive, central memory, regulatory and stem cell-like memory CD4+ T cells were sorted on a BD FACSAria II using a panel including CD45RO, CCR7, CD25, CD127, CD95 and CD27. A purity above 98% was achieved for all sorted populations. PBMCs were separated immediately by Lymphoprep density gradient centrifugation and were stained directly, without being cultured. So that batch effects would be minimized, each experiment stained and sorted samples in pairs, pairing one healthy donor with one patient. What the study reported, not specific to this receptor: Because small numbers of individuals were included in the HLA sub-analyses, any influence of HLA type on TCRB rearrangement was left unresolved. At VDJ recombination sites, type 1 diabetes patients had fewer insertions and more deleted nucleotides, which implies abnormalities in thymic rearrangement. Because cDNA was sequenced instead of genomic DNA, activated cells with high expression could be over-represented, although the groups did not differ in activation or CD3 levels. Naive, central memory and regulatory TCRB repertoires appeared to be more similar among patients than among healthy donors. PCR may preferentially amplify shorter templates, but because patient and control samples were amplified and corrected together, any resulting skew would affect both groups equally. Type 1 diabetes patients showed a moderate but significant shortening of TCRB CDR3 length in all four CD4+ subsets.

From the germline V gene, CDR1 is SGHRS and CDR2 is YFSETQ. V ends up 5 bases short and J 5 bases short, with an unmatched junction base count of 10. Taken from cysteine to phenylalanine, the CDR3 has 15 residues. The sequence is cut down to CDR3 DNA, 45 bases in frame from base 1. This clone was counted only a few times. The antigen this receptor binds is unknown. The record has no base qualities; no much larger clone is one base away. In this chain, TRBV5-1 is recombined with TRBJ2-5, with 9 central nucleotides matching TRBD1. This sequence was found in a woman aged 40-49 years in good health. Specimen: central memory CD4+ T cells from blood. CDR3 loop: CASRGFTGGGETQYF. The bases read TGCGCCAGCAGGGGGTTCACAGGGGGCGGCGAGACCCAGTACTTC. The entire variable domain, with the stretches around the CDR3 drawn from the reference TRBV5-1 and TRBJ2-5 proteins, is KAGVTQTPRYLIKTRGQQVTLSCSPISGHRSVSWYQQTPGQGLQFLFEYFSETQRNKGNFPGRFSGRQFSNSRSEMNVSTLELGDSALYLCASRGFTGGGETQYFGPGTRLLVL.